Each of the 17 T cell receptor beta chains below was sequenced from the same sample in a study of T-cell reconstitution after alpha-beta-depleted transplantation in children (dated by TCRdb to the mid-2010s). What this sample's treatment or condition label stands for: allogeneic hematopoietic cell transplantation with graft depleted of TCRalphabeta T cells and CD19 B cells. Receptor amplification or capture employed PCR. Instrument used: Illumina HiSeq 2500. TCR libraries were prepared with molecular barcoding, using unique molecular identifiers to normalize TCRbeta repertoire quantification. Through fastp at Q25 and MiXCR, TCRdb rebuilt clones from the public reads, retaining in-frame beta chains. Rows with one shared CDR3 protein collapse into an entry with the most common genes and DNA. This sample is represented by around 580,000 distinct CDR3 sequences; more than 20% of them were singletons. Together, the top ten hold 13% to 15% of the sample.

Sequencing used PBMCs, mostly from graft donor cells, obtained 360 days after TCRalphabeta/CD19-depleted stem cell transplant. These receptors were collected from a boy under two years old who had a stem cell transplant for acute myeloid leukemia, so the T cells may come from the graft donor.

This clonotype was observed a few times. The rearrangement uses TRBV20-1 and TRBJ2-5; weak D call: TRBD2 (5 bases). Per the germline V gene, CDR1 is DFQATT and CDR2 is SNEGSKA (reference sequence). CDR3 size: 14 residues. With 5 bases removed from V and 4 bases from J, the gap between germline ends came to 17 bases. Here the CDR3 reads CSAGRGGERETQYF. Written as DNA, the CDR3 is TGCAGTGCTGGCCGAGGAGGAGAGAGAGAGACCCAGTACTTC.

Comment on this clonotype: This may come from a read error, since a much larger clone is one base off. V and J are TRBV12-3 or TRBV12-4 and TRBJ2-1, with no clear D. Trimming left V 7 bases short and J 5 bases short, with 9 bases between. This CDR3 comprises 12 residues. CDR3 protein: CASIFSDNEQFF. CDR3 bases: TGTGCCAGCATTTTCTCAGACAATGAGCAGTTCTTC.

V is TRBV7-2 and J is TRBJ2-1; no reliable D call. V lost 9 bases, J lost 9 bases, and 21 bases lay in between. Germline loops: CDR1 SGHTA, CDR2 FQGNSA. The CDR3 totals 14 residues. CDR3 region: CASVPFISLPEQFF. The DNA for the CDR3 is TGTGCCAGTGTCCCCTTTATATCGCTCCCTGAGCAGTTCTTC.

The rearrangement uses TRBV5-5 and TRBJ2-7; no clear D. The CDR3 covers 14 residues. V lost 1 base and J lost 4, with 12 bases in between. The germline gives CDR1 SGHKS, CDR2 YYEKEE (reference sequence). The CDR3 is CASSLRLDAYEQYV. CDR3 DNA: TGTGCCAGCAGCTTGCGACTCGACGCTTACGAGCAGTACGTC.

Written as DNA, the CDR3 is TGCAGTGCTAGAGCCCTTATGACAGGGGACACCGGGGAGCTGTTTTTT. It is translated as CSARALMTGDTGELFF. V gene TRBV20-1 combines with J gene TRBJ2-2; 8 nucleotides line up with TRBD1. Germline V gene sequence: CDR1 DFQATT, CDR2 SNEGSKA (reference sequence). The CDR3 contains 16 residues. V trimming: 1 base; J trimming: 3 bases; junction bases outside the gene matches: 7.

In this sample, this clonotype turned up a few times. This sequence joins TRBV15 and TRBJ2-7; maybe TRBD2 (5 bases). The CDR3 consists of 15 residues. CDR1 is LNHNV, CDR2 YYDKDF, per germline (reference sequence). The V end lost 3 bases, the J end lost 2 bases, and 14 bases lay between the germline ends. This chain's CDR3 is CATSRGSGRAYEQYF. Written as DNA, the CDR3 is TGTGCCACCAGCAGGGGGTCGGGAAGGGCCTACGAGCAGTACTTC. Together with reference TRBV15 and TRBJ2-7, the CDR3 gives the full variable domain: DAMVIQNPRYQVTQFGKPVTLSCSQTLNHNVMYWYQQKSSQAPKLLFHYYDKDFNNEADTPDNFQSRRPNTSFCFLDIRSPGLGDTAMYLCATSRGSGRAYEQYFGPGTRLTVT.

This clonotype was recorded many times. This rearrangement joins TRBV6-2 or TRBV6-3 to TRBJ2-2; D is undetermined. The length of the CDR3 is 14 residues. V lost 1 base and J 2 bases, leaving 5 bases between the germline ends. Germline V gives CDR1 MNHEY, CDR2 SVGEGT. CDR3 nucleotides: TGTGCCAGCAGTTACTTTTTAAACACCGGGGAGCTGTTTTTT. This translates into CASSYFLNTGELFF.

This clonotype was seen at least ten times. The V and J genes are TRBV20-1 and TRBJ2-7; D is perhaps TRBD2 (5 bases). The CDR3 length is 13 residues. The germline V gene has CDR1 DFQATT and CDR2 SNEGSKA (reference sequence). Trimming took off 4 bases at V and 4 bases at J, with 14 bases between the two ends. The CDR3 loop reads CSATMDSGYEQYV. The CDR3 DNA is TGCAGTGCTACCATGGACTCCGGTTACGAGCAGTACGTC.

This chain connects TRBV5-6 to TRBJ2-3; TRBD1 matches at 12 bases. CDR3 length: 16 amino acids. The V gene end was trimmed by 4 bases and the J gene end by 4 bases; junction bases not matched to a gene: 7. Germline CDR1 reads SGHDT; CDR2 reads YYEEEE. The CDR3: CASSISGTGGADTQYF. The DNA for the CDR3 is TGTGCCAGCAGCATCTCCGGGACAGGGGGCGCAGATACGCAGTATTTT. The whole variable domain, filled in from reference TRBV5-6 and TRBJ2-3, reads DAGVTQSPTHLIKTRGQQVTLRCSPKSGHDTVSWYQQALGQGPQFIFQYYEEEERQRGNFPDRFSGHQFPNYSSELNVNALLLGDSALYLCASSISGTGGADTQYFGPGTRLTVL.

This clonotype was observed a handful of times. V gene TRBV11-2 combines with J gene TRBJ1-6; TRBD1 matches at 10 bases. With V trimmed by 3 bases and J by 3 bases, 8 bases remained unmatched. The length of the CDR3 is 18 residues. The germline V gene has CDR1 SGHAT and CDR2 FQNNGV. The CDR3 coding sequence is TGTGCCAGCAGCTTGTGGGGAGGACAGGGGGACTATAATTCACCCCTCCACTTT. It encodes CASSLWGGQGDYNSPLHF.

This clonotype was seen repeatedly, ten times or more. V gene TRBV20-1 combines with J gene TRBJ2-1, with 7 nucleotides matching TRBD2. Germline V CDR1 and CDR2: DFQATT, SNEGSKA (reference sequence). V dropped 3 bases and J dropped 0; count of bases not matched to a gene: 14. This CDR3 spans 18 amino acids. CDR3 region: CSASLASGAFHSYNEQFF. As DNA, the CDR3 is TGCAGTGCTAGTCTAGCCAGCGGGGCTTTCCACTCCTACAATGAGCAGTTCTTC.

This clonotype was picked up many times. The chain recombines TRBV29-1 with TRBJ2-1, with D possibly being TRBD1 or TRBD2 (5 bases each). Between the trimmed V and J ends, which lost 7 bases and 6 bases, there was a span of 22 bases. In germline, CDR1 is SQVTM, CDR2 ANQGSEA. This CDR3 is built from 15 residues. CDR3 DNA: TGCAGCGCCCACCCACGCGGAGGACAAACCAATGAGCAGTTCTTC. Protein sequence: CSAHPRGGQTNEQFF.

The table lists this clonotype with many counts. DNA for the CDR3: TGTGCCAGCTCACCCTCCGAGGAGGAGCTGTTTTTT. Translation gives CASSPSEEELFF. The chain joins TRBV18 to TRBJ2-2; D uncertain. The V end lost 3 bases, the J end lost 10 bases, and 9 bases lay between the germline ends. Germline assignment: CDR1 KGHSH and CDR2 LQKENI. CDR3 length equals 12 residues.

This clonotype has at least ten counts. The chain joins TRBV7-6 to TRBJ1-3, with 8 nucleotides matching TRBD1. Germline CDR1 SGHVS, CDR2 FNYEAQ. CDR3 length: 14 residues. V lost 5 bases, J lost 6 bases, and 6 bases stayed unmatched. As DNA, the CDR3 is TGTGCCAGCAGCCCCTCGACAGGGGCAAACACCATATATTTT. As protein: CASSPSTGANTIYF.

This clonotype has a handful of counts. This chain joins TRBV6-5 and TRBJ2-5, with D uncertain. Between the trimmed V and J ends, which lost 6 bases and 7 bases, there was a span of 12 bases. The CDR3 sequence is 12 residues long. Germline V CDR1 and CDR2: MNHEY, SVGAGI. CDR3 sequence reads: CASSQWKGTQYF. DNA of the CDR3: TGTGCCAGCAGCCAGTGGAAGGGGACCCAGTACTTC.

This clonotype was seen only a few times. The V gene is TRBV18, the J gene TRBJ2-1; TRBD2 matches at 11 bases. Germline values: CDR1 KGHSH, CDR2 LQKENI. This CDR3 has 17 amino acids. V lost 4 bases, J lost 10 bases, and 15 bases stayed unmatched. The CDR3 nucleotides read TGTGCCAGCTCACGAAAGAGTAGCGGGGGGGCCCGAGTGGAGCAGTTCTTC. It yields the protein CASSRKSSGGARVEQFF.

This clonotype was recorded many times. V gene TRBV12-3 or TRBV12-4 combines with J gene TRBJ2-2; maybe TRBD2 (5 bases). Between the trimmed V and J ends, which lost 7 bases and 9 bases, there was a span of 18 bases. This CDR3 has 14 residues. This CDR3 reads CASTTGLPHRELFF. The CDR3 DNA follows: TGTGCCAGCACCACTGGACTCCCGCACCGGGAGCTGTTTTTT.